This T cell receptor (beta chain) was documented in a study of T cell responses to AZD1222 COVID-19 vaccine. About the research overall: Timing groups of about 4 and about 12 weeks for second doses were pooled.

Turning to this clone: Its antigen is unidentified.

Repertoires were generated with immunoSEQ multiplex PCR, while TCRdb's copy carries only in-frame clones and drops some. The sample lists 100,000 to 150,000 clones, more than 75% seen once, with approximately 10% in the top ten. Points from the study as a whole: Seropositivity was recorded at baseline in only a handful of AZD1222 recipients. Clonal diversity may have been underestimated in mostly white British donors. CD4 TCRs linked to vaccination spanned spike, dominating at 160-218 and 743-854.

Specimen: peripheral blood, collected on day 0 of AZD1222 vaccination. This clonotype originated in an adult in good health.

CDR3 sequence (DNA): TGTGCCATCGGACGCGGGGGGAATCAGCCCCAGCATTTT. Encoded protein: CAIGRGGNQPQHF. The chain carries TRBV10-3 and TRBJ1-5, with D possibly being TRBD1 (5 bases). Per the germline V gene, CDR1 is ENHRY and CDR2 is SYGVKD. This CDR3 has 13 residues. Trimming took off 8 bases at V and 4 bases at J, with 12 bases between the two ends.